Sequencing of this T cell receptor (beta chain) was carried out in a study of cytomegalovirus exposure and HLA in healthy donors. In germline, CDR1 is SGHRS, CDR2 YFSETQ. V was trimmed by 5 bases and J by 6 bases, leaving 15 bases between them. The CDR3 is 14 residues long. Study-wide points: Upon later analysis, HLA-associated TCR beta chains proved more clonally expanded than other, equally common chains. The CMV antigen specificity of a few CMV-associated chains was confirmed through in vitro analysis. It was taken for granted in presence/absence analyses that sequencing depth across donors was roughly uniform. Rarity marked most TCR sequences, yet some public TCRs occurred in many donors.

Worth noting for this clone: The antigen is undetermined.

This PCR relied on a set of 60 Vbeta primers and 13 Jbeta primers. Data came from immunoSEQ multiplex PCR; TCRdb stores just in-frame clones and leaves some out. The sample has approximately 170,000 clones, around 85% seen once; the top ten hold 1.9%. The sample taken for sequencing was PBMCs. This clonotype originated in a human donor in good health. The chain is built from TRBV5-1 and TRBJ2-1; no firm D call. This CDR3 is CASRWSQSINEQFF. CDR3 DNA: TGCGCCAGCAGATGGAGTCAGTCAATCAATGAGCAGTTCTTC.